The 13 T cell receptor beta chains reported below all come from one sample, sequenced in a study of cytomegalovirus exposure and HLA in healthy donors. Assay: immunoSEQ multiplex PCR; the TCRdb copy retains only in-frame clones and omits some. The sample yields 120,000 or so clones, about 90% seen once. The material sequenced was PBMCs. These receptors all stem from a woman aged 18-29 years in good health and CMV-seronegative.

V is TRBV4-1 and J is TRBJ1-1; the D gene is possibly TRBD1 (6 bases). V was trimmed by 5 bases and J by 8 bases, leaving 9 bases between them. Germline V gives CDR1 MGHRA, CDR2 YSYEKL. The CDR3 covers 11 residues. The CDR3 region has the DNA TGCGCCAGCAGCGGGGGCAACGAAGCTTTCTTT. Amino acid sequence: CASSGGNEAFF.

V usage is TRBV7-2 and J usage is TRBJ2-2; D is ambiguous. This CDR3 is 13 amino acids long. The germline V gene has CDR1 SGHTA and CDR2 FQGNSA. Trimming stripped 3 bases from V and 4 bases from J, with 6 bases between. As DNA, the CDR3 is TGTGCCAGCAGCTTCGGTTCCACCGGGGAGCTGTTTTTT. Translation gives CASSFGSTGELFF.

Here the CDR3 reads CASSPRTRSYNEQFF. DNA for the CDR3: TGTGCCAGCAGCCCTAGGACTCGCTCCTACAATGAGCAGTTCTTC. The chain couples TRBV5-6 to TRBJ2-1; D is perhaps TRBD2 (5 bases). The germline CDR1 and CDR2 sequences are SGHDT and YYEEEE. CDR3 size: 15 residues. Between the trimmed V and J ends, which lost 4 bases and 0 bases, there was a span of 11 bases.

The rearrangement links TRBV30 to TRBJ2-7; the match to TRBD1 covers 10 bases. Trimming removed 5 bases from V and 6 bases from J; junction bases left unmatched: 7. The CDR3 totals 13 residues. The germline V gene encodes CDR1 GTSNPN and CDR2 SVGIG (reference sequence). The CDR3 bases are TGTGCCTGGGGGGGACAGGGGCCCTTCGAGCAGTACTTC. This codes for CAWGGQGPFEQYF.

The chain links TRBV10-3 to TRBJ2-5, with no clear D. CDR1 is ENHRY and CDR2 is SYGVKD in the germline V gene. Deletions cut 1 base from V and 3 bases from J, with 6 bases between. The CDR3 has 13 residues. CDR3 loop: CAISEFAEETQYF. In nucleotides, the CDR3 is TGTGCCATCAGTGAGTTTGCGGAAGAGACCCAGTACTTC.

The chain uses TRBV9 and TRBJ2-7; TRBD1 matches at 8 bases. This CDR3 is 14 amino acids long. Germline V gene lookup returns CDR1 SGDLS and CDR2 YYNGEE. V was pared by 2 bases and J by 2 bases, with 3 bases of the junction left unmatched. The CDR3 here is CASSVGQETYEQYF. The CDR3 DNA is TGTGCCAGCAGCGTGGGACAGGAGACCTACGAGCAGTACTTC.

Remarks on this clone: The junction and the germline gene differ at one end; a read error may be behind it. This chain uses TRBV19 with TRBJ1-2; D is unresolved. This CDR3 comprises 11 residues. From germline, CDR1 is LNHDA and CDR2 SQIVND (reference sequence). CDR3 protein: CASSIGATPAF. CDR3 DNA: TGTGCCAGTAGTATAGGGGCAACCCCCGCCTTC.

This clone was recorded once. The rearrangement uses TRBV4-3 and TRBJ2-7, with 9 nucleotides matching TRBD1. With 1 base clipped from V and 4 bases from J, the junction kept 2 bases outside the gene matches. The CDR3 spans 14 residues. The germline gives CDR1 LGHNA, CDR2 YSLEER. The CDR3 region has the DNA TGCGCCAGCAGCCAAGGGACAGGGGAATACGAGCAGTACTTC. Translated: CASSQGTGEYEQYF.

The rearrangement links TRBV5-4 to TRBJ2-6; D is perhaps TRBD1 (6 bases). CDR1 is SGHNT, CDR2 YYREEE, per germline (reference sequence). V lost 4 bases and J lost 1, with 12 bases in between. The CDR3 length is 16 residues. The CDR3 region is CASSLLQGSGANVLTF. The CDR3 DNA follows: TGTGCCAGCAGCCTTCTACAGGGTTCTGGGGCCAACGTCCTGACTTTC.

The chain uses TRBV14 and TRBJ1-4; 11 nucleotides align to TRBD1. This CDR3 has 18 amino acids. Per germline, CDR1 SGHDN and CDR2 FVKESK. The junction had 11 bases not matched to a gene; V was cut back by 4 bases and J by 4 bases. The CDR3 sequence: CASSRKGQGGQYNEKLFF. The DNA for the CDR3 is TGTGCCAGCAGCCGGAAGGGACAGGGGGGCCAATATAATGAAAAACTGTTTTTT. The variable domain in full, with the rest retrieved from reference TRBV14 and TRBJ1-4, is EAGVTQFPSHSVIEKGQTVTLRCDPISGHDNLYWYRRVMGKEIKFLLHFVKESKQDESGMPNNRFLAERTGGTYSTLKVQPAELEDSGVYFCASSRKGQGGQYNEKLFFGSGTQLSVL.

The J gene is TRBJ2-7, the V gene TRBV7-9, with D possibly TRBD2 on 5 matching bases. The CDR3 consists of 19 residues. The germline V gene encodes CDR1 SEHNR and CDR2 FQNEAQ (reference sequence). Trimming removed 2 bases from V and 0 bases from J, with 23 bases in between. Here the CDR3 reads CASSLWGARMRAFSYEQYF. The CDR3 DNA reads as TGTGCCAGCAGCTTATGGGGTGCACGGATGCGGGCTTTCTCCTACGAGCAGTACTTC. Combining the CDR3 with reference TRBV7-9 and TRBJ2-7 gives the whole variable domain DTGVSQNPRHKITKRGQNVTFRCDPISEHNRLYWYRQTLGQGPEFLTYFQNEAQLEKSRLLSDRFSAERPKGSFSTLEIQRTEQGDSAMYLCASSLWGARMRAFSYEQYFGPGTRLTVT.

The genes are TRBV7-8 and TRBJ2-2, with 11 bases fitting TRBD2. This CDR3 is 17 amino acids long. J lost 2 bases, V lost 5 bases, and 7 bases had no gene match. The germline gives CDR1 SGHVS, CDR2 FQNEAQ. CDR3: CASSPWRLAGNTGELFF. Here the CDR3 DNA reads TGTGCCAGCAGCCCATGGCGACTAGCGGGAAACACCGGGGAGCTGTTTTTT.

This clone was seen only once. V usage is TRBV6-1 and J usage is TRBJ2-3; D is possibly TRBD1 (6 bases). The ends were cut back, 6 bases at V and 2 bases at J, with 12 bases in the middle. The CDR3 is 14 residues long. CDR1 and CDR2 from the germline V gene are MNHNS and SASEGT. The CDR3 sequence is CASSAGTNTDTQYF. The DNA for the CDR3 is TGTGCCAGCAGCGCCGGGACAAACACAGATACGCAGTATTTT.